The sequence of this TCR beta chain was determined in a study of cytomegalovirus exposure and HLA in healthy donors. The PCR had 60 Vbeta and 13 Jbeta primers. This table comes from immunoSEQ multiplex PCR, and its TCRdb copy is limited to in-frame clones, with some not included. Listed are 200,000 to 250,000 clones; under 1% falls within the top ten. Trimming took off 4 bases at V and 4 bases at J, with 13 bases between the two ends. The CDR3 is made up of 13 amino acids. From germline, CDR1 is SQVTM and CDR2 ANQGSEA. The origin of this receptor is a woman in her twenties or thirties in good health and CMV-seropositive. J is TRBJ1-2 and V is TRBV29-1; no clear D. Input material: PBMCs. The CDR3 is CSVGPGGAYGYTF. The CDR3 coding sequence is TGCAGCGTTGGCCCCGGAGGAGCCTATGGCTACACCTTC.